The clone carrying this T cell receptor beta chain occurred a few times. Its cognate antigen is unknown. Trimming removed 6 bases from V and 6 bases from J; junction bases left unmatched: 5. The CDR3 is made up of 14 amino acids. MiXCR was run by TCRdb on the RT-PCR reads, yielding one entry per CDR3 protein. The sample records around 200,000 distinct CDR3 sequences, around 9% being singletons. The data were obtained in a study of response to subunit inactivated influenza vaccine. Overall study results and limits: It was the authors' suggestion that each seasonal influenza vaccination recruits few new T cells.

The material was non-naive T cells sorted from PBMCs, obtained on the day of vaccination. The rearrangement links TRBV12-3 or TRBV12-4 to TRBJ1-6; 7 bases are a match to TRBD1. The sequence was collected from a man aged 50-60 years who received an inactivated influenza vaccine. Here the CDR3 reads CASSSGTVNSPLHF. CDR3 coding DNA: TGTGCCAGCAGCTCCGGGACAGTTAATTCACCCCTCCACTTT.